This T cell receptor beta chain was recovered during a study of patients and donors after allogeneic stem cell transplantation (dated by TCRdb to about 2020). Looking up the germline V gene (reference sequence) yields CDR1 LGHDT and CDR2 YNNKEL. Its CDR3 holds 15 amino acids, cysteine through phenylalanine. Only the CDR3 region is kept as DNA, spanning 45 bases read in frame from base 1. The junction carries 12 bases between V and J, which are trimmed by 4 bases and 3 bases respectively. The protocol used for the library was RT-PCR. TCRdb lists the instrument as NextSeq 550. TCRdb reprocessing: public reads trimmed at Q25 with fastp, clones called with MiXCR, in-frame beta chains kept. Each CDR3 protein appears once, grouped with its most common genes and DNA. The sample data list about a million distinct CDR3 sequences, and roughly 18% of these were observed just once. The biggest ten clones account for about 6% of the sample.

On this clonotype itself: Its antigen is not yet known. Base qualities are missing; no much larger clone stands one base away.

Rearrangement joined TRBV3-1 to TRBJ2-2, with a tentative D call of TRBD1 or TRBD2, each matching 5 bases. What was sequenced was blood, either unsorted or a sorted T cell fraction (not recorded which). The source is a human donor who was either an allogeneic HSCT recipient or a stem cell or donor lymphocyte infusion donor (not recorded which). It is not recorded whose cells these are; they may come from a transplant donor. The DNA reads TGTGCCAGCAGCCCTCGGGACGGCCACACCGGGGAGCTGTTTTTT. The translation is CASSPRDGHTGELFF. This CDR3, with the reference TRBV3-1 and TRBJ2-2 proteins standing in past its ends, gives the full variable domain DTAVSQTPKYLVTQMGNDKSIKCEQNLGHDTMYWYKQDSKKFLKIMFSYNNKELIINETVPNRFSPKSPDKAHLNLHINSLELGDSAVYFCASSPRDGHTGELFFGEGSRLTVL.